One T cell receptor (beta chain) is described in this entry. Its antigen is still unknown. This may come from a read error, since a much larger clone is one base off. The data were obtained in a study of post-analysis software for immune sequencing data (dated by TCRdb to between 2014 and 2017). Some background on the complete study: Relapsing-remitting, secondary progressive and progressive-relapsing multiple sclerosis were recorded as disease courses, and subtype annotation was lacking for some patients. Patient repertoires were compared against some twelve previously published healthy control repertoires from donors aged about 6 to 26 years. A subset of samples was prepared in parallel using single-end sample barcoding, then pooled and co-amplified after Illumina adapter ligation.

The receptor library was made with PCR. TCRdb names Illumina HiSeq 2500 as the instrument used. To reduce PCR and sequencing biases, unique molecular identifiers were incorporated into the TCR beta cDNA libraries. Every 1 to 10 million input T cells yielded about 500,000 cDNA molecules, meaning each molecule approximated one T cell. The patient libraries were prepared and sequenced using the same protocol as the earlier healthy control dataset. Samples belonging to the same batch were prepared together, multiplexed and sequenced on a shared HiSeq lane. In the original analysis: Raw barcoded reads were processed with MIGEC, and single-read molecular identifier groups were discarded before consensus assembly and CDR3 extraction. VDJtools was used for post-analysis of the clonotype tables, and diversity was normalized by down-sampling every dataset to the size of the smallest sample. Repertoire overlap clustering matched CDR3 amino acid but not nucleotide sequences to correct batch-related cross-sample contamination. In TCRdb, the public reads were trimmed at Q25 with fastp and aligned with MiXCR, with productive beta chains retained. Identical CDR3 proteins give one entry, which carries the most common genes and DNA. TCRdb's processing, not the authors', yielded these V and J calls. The sample contains around 500,000 distinct CDR3 sequences, around 31% of them found a single time. The ten largest make up approximately 6% of the sample.

To demonstrate the VDJtools post-analysis software, the study profiled TCR beta repertoires from the peripheral blood of around 13 young patients with multiple sclerosis. The multiple sclerosis patients were children and adolescents ranging in age from roughly 6 to 15 years. Overall study outcomes, separate from this receptor: Direct clustering with F measure showed strong co-clustering of samples prepared in the same batch, prompting a batch-effect correction. The control group was slightly older than the multiple sclerosis patient group. A handful of TRBV segments, including TRBV5-6, TRBV5-1 and TRBV20-1, were significantly more frequent in patients than controls. Multiple sclerosis patients had significantly lower normalized Chao1 diversity than controls, a result that suggests substantial peripheral T-cell clonal expansion.

V lost 5 bases and J lost 1 base, and the count of bases not matched to a germline gene is 0. Based on the germline V gene (reference sequence), the CDR1 and CDR2 sequences are LGHDT and YNNKEL. Reading from cysteine to phenylalanine, the CDR3 counts 13 amino acids. Just CDR3 DNA is preserved here, 39 bases in frame from base 1. The chain uses TRBV3-1 and TRBJ2-3, with 7 junctional bases fitting TRBD2. Sequencing was carried out using blood. The sequence was obtained from a girl younger than 18 with multiple sclerosis. This receptor has the CDR3 CASSGGGTDTQYF. The DNA sequence is TGTGCCAGCAGCGGGGGGGGCACAGATACGCAGTATTTT.